This T cell receptor (beta chain) comes out of a study of T cells in Graves' hyperthyroidism and ophthalmopathy. Study outcomes and limitations: Blood samples included most of the expanded thyroid clonotypes exceeding 0.001.

The V and J ends lost 2 bases and 4 bases respectively, with 21 bases between them. The germline gives CDR1 MNHEY, CDR2 SVGAGI. The CDR3 runs 19 residues. Note on this clonotype: Its antigen remains unidentified.

Uncontrolled infection, other autoimmune disease, pregnancy or lactation led to exclusion. Thyroid ultrasound, orbital computed tomography, clinical symptoms, and serum thyroxine and TRAb underpinned diagnoses. Researchers took RNA transcripts and amplified the TCR beta CDR3 regions from them. During a first-round RT-PCR of the TCR CDR3, the HTBI primer set was used. TCRdb processed the multiplex PCR reads anew with MiXCR; each CDR3 protein has one entry. The table includes about 290,000 distinct CDR3 sequences, roughly 15% detected once. Sequencing was performed on blood. The chain is built from TRBV6-5 and TRBJ1-6; no clear D gene. The origin of this receptor is a woman between 40 and 50 years old with Graves' hyperthyroidism. The CDR3 loop reads CASSYDLVDLLRYNSPLHF. CDR3 in DNA: TGTGCCAGCAGTTACGACCTCGTGGACCTCCTCCGATATAATTCACCCCTCCACTTT.